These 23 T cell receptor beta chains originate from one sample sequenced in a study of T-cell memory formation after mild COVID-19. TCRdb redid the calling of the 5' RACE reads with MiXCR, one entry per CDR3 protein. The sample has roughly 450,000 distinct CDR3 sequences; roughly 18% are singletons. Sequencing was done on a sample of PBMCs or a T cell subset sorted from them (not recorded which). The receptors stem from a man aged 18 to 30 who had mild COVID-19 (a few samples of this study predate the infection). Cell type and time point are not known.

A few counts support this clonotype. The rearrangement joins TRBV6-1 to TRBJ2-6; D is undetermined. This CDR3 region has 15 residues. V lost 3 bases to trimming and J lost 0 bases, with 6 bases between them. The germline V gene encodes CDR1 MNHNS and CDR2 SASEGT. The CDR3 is CASSDPASGANVLTF. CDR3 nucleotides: TGTGCCAGCAGTGACCCCGCCTCTGGGGCCAACGTCCTGACTTTC.

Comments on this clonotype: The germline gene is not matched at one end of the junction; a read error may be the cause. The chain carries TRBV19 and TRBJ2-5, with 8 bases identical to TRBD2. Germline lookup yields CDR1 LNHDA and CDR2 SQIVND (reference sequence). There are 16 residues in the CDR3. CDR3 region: CDSSIGLAGGQETQYF. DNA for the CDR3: TGTGACAGTAGTATCGGCCTTGCGGGGGGACAAGAGACCCAGTACTTC.

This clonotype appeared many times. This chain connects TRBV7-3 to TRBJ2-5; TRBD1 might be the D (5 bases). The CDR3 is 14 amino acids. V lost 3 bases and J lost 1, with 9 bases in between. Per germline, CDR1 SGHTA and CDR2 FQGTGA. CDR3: CASSLSGFQETQYF. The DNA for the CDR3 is TGTGCCAGCAGCTTGTCAGGGTTCCAAGAGACCCAGTACTTC. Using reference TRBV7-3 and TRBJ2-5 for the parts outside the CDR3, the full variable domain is GAGVSQTPSNKVTEKGKYVELRCDPISGHTALYWYRQSLGQGPEFLIYFQGTGAADDSGLPNDRFFAVRPEGSVSTLKIQRTERGDSAVYLCASSLSGFQETQYFGPGTRLLVL.

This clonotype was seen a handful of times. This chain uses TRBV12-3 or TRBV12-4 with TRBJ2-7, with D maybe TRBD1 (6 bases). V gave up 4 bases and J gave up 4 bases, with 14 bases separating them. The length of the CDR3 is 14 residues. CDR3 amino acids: CASSSEDSRYEQYF. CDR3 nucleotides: TGTGCCAGCAGTTCAGAGGACAGCCGATACGAGCAGTACTTC.

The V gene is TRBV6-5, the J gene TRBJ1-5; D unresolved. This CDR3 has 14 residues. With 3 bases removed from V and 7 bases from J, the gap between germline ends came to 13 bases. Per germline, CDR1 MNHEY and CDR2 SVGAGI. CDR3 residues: CASSYRSGWQPQHF. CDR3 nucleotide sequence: TGTGCCAGCAGTTATCGCTCTGGGTGGCAGCCCCAGCATTTT.

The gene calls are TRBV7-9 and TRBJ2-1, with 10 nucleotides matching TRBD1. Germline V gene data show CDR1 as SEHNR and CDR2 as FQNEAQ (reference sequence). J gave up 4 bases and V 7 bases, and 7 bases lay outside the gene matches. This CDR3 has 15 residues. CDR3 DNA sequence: TGTGCCAGCACCGACAGGGGGCCCCTTTACAATGAGCAGTTCTTC. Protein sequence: CASTDRGPLYNEQFF.

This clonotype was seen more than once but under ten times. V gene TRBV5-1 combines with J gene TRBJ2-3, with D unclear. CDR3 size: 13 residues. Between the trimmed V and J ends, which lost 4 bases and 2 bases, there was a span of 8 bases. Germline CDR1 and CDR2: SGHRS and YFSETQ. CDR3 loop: CASSAPDTDTQYF. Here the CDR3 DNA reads TGCGCCAGCAGCGCCCCTGACACAGATACGCAGTATTTT.

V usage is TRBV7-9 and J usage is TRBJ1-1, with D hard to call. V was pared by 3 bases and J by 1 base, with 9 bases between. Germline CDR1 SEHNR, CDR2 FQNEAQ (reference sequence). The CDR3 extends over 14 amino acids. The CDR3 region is CASSFGETNTEAFF. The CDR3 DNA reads TGTGCCAGCAGCTTTGGGGAGACGAACACTGAAGCTTTCTTT.

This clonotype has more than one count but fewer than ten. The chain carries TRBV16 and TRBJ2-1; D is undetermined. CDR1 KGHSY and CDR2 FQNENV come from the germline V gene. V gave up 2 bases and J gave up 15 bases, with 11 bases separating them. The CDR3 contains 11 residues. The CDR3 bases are TGTGCCAGCAGCCAAGCCTTGAACCCGTTCTTC. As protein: CASSQALNPFF. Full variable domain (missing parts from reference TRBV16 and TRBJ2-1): GEEVAQTPKHLVRGEGQKAKLYCAPIKGHSYVFWYQQVLKNEFKFLISFQNENVFDETGMPKERFSAKCLPNSPCSLEIQATKLEDSAVYFCASSQALNPFFGPGTRLTVL.

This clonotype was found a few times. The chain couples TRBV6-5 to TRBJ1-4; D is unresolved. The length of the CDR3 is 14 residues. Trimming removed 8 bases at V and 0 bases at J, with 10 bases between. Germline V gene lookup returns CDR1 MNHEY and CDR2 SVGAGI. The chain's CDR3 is CASRSETTNEKLFF. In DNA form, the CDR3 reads TGTGCCAGCCGTTCAGAAACAACTAATGAAAAACTGTTTTTT.

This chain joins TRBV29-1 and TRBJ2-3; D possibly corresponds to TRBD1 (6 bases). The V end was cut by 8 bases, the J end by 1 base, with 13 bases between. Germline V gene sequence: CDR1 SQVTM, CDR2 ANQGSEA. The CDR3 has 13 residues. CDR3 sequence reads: CSSTGLRTDTQYF. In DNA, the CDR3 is TGCAGCAGCACAGGGCTCCGCACAGATACGCAGTATTTT.

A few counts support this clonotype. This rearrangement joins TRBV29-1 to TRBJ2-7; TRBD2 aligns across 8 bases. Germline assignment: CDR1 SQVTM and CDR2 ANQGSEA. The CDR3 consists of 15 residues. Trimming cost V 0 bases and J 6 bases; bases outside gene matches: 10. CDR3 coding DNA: TGCAGCGTTGAAGATCCGGGAGGGTATTCGATCGAGCAGTACTTC. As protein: CSVEDPGGYSIEQYF.

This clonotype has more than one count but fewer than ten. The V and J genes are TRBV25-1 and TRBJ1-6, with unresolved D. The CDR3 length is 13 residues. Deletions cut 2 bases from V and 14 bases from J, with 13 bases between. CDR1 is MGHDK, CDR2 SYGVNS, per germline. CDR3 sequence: CASSEGFGVALHF. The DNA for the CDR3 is TGTGCCAGCAGTGAAGGGTTTGGCGTAGCCCTCCACTTT.

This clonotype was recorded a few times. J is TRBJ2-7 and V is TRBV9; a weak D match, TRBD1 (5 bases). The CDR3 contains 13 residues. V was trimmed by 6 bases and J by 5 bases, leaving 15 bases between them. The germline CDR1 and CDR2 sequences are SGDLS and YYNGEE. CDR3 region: CASMGGRDHEQYV. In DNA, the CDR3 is TGTGCCAGCATGGGTGGCAGGGATCACGAGCAGTACGTC.

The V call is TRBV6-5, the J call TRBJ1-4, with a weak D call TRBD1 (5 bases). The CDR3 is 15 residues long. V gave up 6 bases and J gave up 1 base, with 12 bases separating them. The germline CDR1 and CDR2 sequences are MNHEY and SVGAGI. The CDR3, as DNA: TGTGCCAGCAGCCCGGCAGGGAGAACTAATGAAAAACTGTTTTTT. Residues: CASSPAGRTNEKLFF.

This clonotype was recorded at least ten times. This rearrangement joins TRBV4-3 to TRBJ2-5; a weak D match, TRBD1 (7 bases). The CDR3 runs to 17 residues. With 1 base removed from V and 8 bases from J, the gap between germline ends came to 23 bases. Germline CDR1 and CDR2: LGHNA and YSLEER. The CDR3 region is CASSQALPAGGSNTQYF. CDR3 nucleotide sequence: TGCGCCAGCAGCCAAGCCCTCCCCGCAGGGGGGAGTAATACCCAGTACTTC.

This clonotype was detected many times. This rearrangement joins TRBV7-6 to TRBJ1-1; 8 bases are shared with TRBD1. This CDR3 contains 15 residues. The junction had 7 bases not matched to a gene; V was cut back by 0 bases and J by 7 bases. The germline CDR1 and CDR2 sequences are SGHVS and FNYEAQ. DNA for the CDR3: TGTGCCAGCAGCTTAGCGGGGCAGGGGGCAGGTGAAGCTTTCTTT. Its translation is CASSLAGQGAGEAFF.

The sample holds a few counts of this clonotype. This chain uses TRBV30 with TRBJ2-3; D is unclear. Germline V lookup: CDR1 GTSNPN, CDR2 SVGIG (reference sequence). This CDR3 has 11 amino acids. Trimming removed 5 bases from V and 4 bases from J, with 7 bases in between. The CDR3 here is CAWHGADTQYF. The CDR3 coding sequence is TGTGCCTGGCATGGGGCAGATACGCAGTATTTT. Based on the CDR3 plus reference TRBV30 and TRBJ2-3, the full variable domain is SQTIHQWPATLVQPVGSPLSLECTVEGTSNPNLYWYRQAAGRGLQLLFYSVGIGQISSEVPQNLSASRPQDRQFILSSKKLLLSDSGFYLCAWHGADTQYFGPGTRLTVL.

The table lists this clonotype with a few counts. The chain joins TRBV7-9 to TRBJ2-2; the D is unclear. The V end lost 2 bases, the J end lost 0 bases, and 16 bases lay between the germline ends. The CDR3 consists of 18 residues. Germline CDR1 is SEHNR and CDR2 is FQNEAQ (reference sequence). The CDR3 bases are TGTGCCAGCAGCTTATCCCCGGCTAGGTGGTCGAACACCGGGGAGCTGTTTTTT. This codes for CASSLSPARWSNTGELFF.

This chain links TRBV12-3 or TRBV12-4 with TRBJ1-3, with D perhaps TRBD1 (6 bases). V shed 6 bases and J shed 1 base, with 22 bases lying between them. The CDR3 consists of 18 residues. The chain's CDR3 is CASRSRQGTYSSGNTIYF. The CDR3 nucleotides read TGTGCCAGCAGGTCGAGGCAGGGGACTTATTCTTCTGGAAACACCATATATTTT.

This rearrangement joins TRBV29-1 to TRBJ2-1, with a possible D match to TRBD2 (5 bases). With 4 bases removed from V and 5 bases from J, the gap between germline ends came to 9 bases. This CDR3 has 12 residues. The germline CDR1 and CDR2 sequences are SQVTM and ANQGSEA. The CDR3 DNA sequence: TGCAGCGTTGGGGCAGCGGACAATGAGCAGTTCTTC. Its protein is CSVGAADNEQFF.

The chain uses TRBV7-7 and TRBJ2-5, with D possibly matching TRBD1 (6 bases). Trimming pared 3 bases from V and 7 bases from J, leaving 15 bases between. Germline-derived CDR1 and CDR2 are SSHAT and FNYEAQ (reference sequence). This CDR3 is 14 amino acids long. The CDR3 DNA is TGTGCCAGCAGCTTCGGACAGCCTGGCGGGACCCAGTACTTC. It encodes CASSFGQPGGTQYF. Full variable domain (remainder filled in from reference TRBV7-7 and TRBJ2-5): GAGVSQSPRYKVTKRGQDVTLRCDPISSHATLYWYQQALGQGPEFLTYFNYEAQPDKSGLPSDRFSAERPEGSISTLTIQRTEQRDSAMYRCASSFGQPGGTQYFGPGTRLLVL.

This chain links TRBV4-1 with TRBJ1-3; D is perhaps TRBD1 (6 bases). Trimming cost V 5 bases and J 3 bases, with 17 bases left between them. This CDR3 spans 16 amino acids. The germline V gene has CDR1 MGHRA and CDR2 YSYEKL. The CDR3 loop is CASSSGPRTDGNTIYF. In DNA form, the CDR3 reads TGCGCCAGCAGCTCCGGGCCCCGGACAGATGGAAACACCATATATTTT.